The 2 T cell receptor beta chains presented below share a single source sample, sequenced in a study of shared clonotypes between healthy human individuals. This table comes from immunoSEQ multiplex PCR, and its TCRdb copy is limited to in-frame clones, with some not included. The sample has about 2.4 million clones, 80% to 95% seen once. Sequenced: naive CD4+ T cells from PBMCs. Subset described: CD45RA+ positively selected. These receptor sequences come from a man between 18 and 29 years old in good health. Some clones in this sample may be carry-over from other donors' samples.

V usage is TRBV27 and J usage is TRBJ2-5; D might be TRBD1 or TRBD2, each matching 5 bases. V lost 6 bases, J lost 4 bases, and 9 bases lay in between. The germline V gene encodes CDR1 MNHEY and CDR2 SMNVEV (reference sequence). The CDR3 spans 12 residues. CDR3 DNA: TGTGCCAGCAGACAGGCGGGAGAGACCCAGTACTTC. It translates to CASRQAGETQYF.

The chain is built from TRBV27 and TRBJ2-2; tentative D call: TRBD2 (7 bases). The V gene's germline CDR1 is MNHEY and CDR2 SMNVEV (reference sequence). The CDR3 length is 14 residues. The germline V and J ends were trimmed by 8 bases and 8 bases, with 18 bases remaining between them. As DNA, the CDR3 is TGTGCCAGCCGAAAGGGGGGCGGGAGAGGGGAGCTGTTTTTT. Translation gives CASRKGGGRGELFF.